This record covers a single TCR beta chain. Its antigen is still unknown. The data originate from a study of cytomegalovirus exposure and HLA in healthy donors. Notes on the study in general: It was reportedly the case that the classifier diagnosed cytomegalovirus status with high specificity and sensitivity. A subsequent analysis found that TCR clusters from the first cohort also tended to co-occur in the 120 or so validation repertoires, with about 94% of cluster scores above 0. The CMV antigen specificity of a few CMV-associated chains was confirmed through in vitro analysis.

This table comes from immunoSEQ multiplex PCR, and its TCRdb copy is limited to in-frame clones, with some not included. Among some 200,000 clones listed, more than 65% were seen once. The source of this sequence is a woman between 25 and 40 years old in good health and CMV-seropositive. Sequencing input: PBMCs.

CDR3 region: CASSLGADTQYF. DNA for the CDR3: TGCGCCAGCAGCTTGGGGGCGGATACGCAGTATTTT. The V and J genes are TRBV5-1 and TRBJ2-3; D remains unclear. The V gene's germline CDR1 is SGHRS and CDR2 YFSETQ. This CDR3 has 12 amino acids. Between the trimmed V and J ends, which lost 0 bases and 6 bases, there was a span of 5 bases. The entire variable domain, with the rest obtained from reference TRBV5-1 and TRBJ2-3, is as follows: KAGVTQTPRYLIKTRGQQVTLSCSPISGHRSVSWYQQTPGQGLQFLFEYFSETQRNKGNFPGRFSGRQFSNSRSEMNVSTLELGDSALYLCASSLGADTQYFGPGTRLTVL.